The next 6 T cell receptor beta chains were all read from a single sample in a study of control samples from healthy donors and cancer patients. Clones were read by immunoSEQ multiplex PCR, and TCRdb kept only the in-frame ones, dropping some. Of some 120,000 clones listed, approximately 92% are singletons. The sequencing input was PBMCs. These receptors were collected from a woman between 50 and 59 years old with colorectal cancer.

The sample holds one count of this clone. The genes are TRBV19 and TRBJ2-7; D may be TRBD2 (6 bases). Trimming removed 2 bases from V and 2 bases from J, with 13 bases in between. The CDR3 has 15 amino acids. Germline V lookup: CDR1 LNHDA, CDR2 SQIVND (reference sequence). The CDR3 loop reads CASSISRLGPYEQYF. Here the CDR3 DNA reads TGTGCCAGTAGTATAAGTCGACTAGGCCCCTACGAGCAGTACTTC.

DNA of the CDR3: TGTGCCAGCAGCTTATCAGGATTGTATAATTCACCCCTCCACTTT. Translating gives CASSLSGLYNSPLHF. The chain combines TRBV7-6 with TRBJ1-6; unclear D gene. The CDR3 covers 15 residues. Germline CDR1 reads SGHVS; CDR2 reads FNYEAQ. Trimming stripped 2 bases from V and 4 bases from J, with 9 bases between.

The chain has TRBV19 and TRBJ1-3, with D perhaps matching TRBD1 (6 bases). Between the trimmed V and J ends, which lost 4 bases and 0 bases, there was a span of 16 bases. This CDR3 has 17 amino acids. From germline, CDR1 is LNHDA and CDR2 SQIVND (reference sequence). This CDR3 is CASSKQGPTSSGNTIYF. In DNA, the CDR3 is TGTGCCAGTAGTAAGCAGGGGCCCACTTCCTCTGGAAACACCATATATTTT.

This rearrangement joins TRBV10-2 to TRBJ2-1, with D tentatively TRBD2 (6 bases). The CDR3 totals 12 residues. The germline V gene encodes CDR1 WSHSY and CDR2 SAAADI. Trimming cost V 8 bases and J 5 bases, with 10 bases left between them. The CDR3 bases are TGCGCCAGCTTACTAGCCCACAATGAGCAGTTCTTC. It translates to CASLLAHNEQFF.

The chain links TRBV7-6 to TRBJ2-1; 7 bases line up with TRBD2. In germline, CDR1 is SGHVS, CDR2 FNYEAQ. V lost 2 bases and J lost 0; bases outside the gene matches: 16. CDR3 size: 20 residues. This chain's CDR3 is CASSLYLVWGLTRSYNEQFF. CDR3 DNA sequence: TGTGCCAGCAGCTTATATCTTGTATGGGGACTAACACGCTCCTACAATGAGCAGTTCTTC. Looking up the rest from reference TRBV7-6 and TRBJ2-1 gives the full variable domain: GAGVSQSPRYKVTKRGQDVALRCDPISGHVSLYWYRQALGQGPEFLTYFNYEAQQDKSGLPNDRFSAERPEGSISTLTIQRTEQRDSAMYRCASSLYLVWGLTRSYNEQFFGPGTRLTVL.

The V gene is TRBV5-8, the J gene TRBJ1-1; D remains unclear. V lost 1 base and J lost 4, with 14 bases in between. CDR3 length: 15 amino acids. Per germline, CDR1 SGHTS and CDR2 YDEGEE. This CDR3 reads CASSLPESLPTEAFF. As DNA, the CDR3 is TGTGCCAGCAGCTTGCCCGAAAGTTTACCCACTGAAGCTTTCTTT.